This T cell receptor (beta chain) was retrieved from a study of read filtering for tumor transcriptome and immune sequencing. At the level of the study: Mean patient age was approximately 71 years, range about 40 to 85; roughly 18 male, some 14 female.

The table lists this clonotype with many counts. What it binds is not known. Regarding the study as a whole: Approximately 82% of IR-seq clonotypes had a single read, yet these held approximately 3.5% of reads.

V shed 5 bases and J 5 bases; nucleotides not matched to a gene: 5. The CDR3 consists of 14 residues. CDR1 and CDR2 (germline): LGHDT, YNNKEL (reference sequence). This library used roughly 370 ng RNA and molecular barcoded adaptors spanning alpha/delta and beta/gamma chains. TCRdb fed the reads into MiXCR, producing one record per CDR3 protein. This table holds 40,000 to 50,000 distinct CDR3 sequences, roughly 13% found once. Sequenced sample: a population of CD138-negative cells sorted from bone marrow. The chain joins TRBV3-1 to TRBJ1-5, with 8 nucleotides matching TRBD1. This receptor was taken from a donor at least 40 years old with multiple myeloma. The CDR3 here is CASSYGQGDQPQHF. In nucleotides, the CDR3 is TGTGCCAGCAGCTATGGACAGGGAGATCAGCCCCAGCATTTT. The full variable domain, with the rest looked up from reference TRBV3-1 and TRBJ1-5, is DTAVSQTPKYLVTQMGNDKSIKCEQNLGHDTMYWYKQDSKKFLKIMFSYNNKELIINETVPNRFSPKSPDKAHLNLHINSLELGDSAVYFCASSYGQGDQPQHFGDGTRLSIL.